The 10 T cell receptor beta chains in this list originate from one sample, sequenced in a study of T cells after yellow fever vaccination. TCRdb reanalysed the 5' RACE reads using MiXCR and keeps one entry per CDR3 protein. The sample gives 400,000 or so distinct CDR3 sequences, 6.2% of which show up once; 15% is in the top ten. This specimen consisted of PBMCs, obtained 5 days after the yellow fever booster vaccination. The receptors here all came from a man younger than 45 who received the YFV17D yellow fever vaccine.

The chain uses TRBV19 and TRBJ2-1; 9 bases are a match to TRBD1. V trimming: 3 bases; J trimming: 15 bases; junction bases outside the gene matches: 6. This CDR3 has 12 amino acids. The germline gives CDR1 LNHDA, CDR2 SQIVND (reference sequence). The CDR3 spells CASSMRDRVVFF. CDR3 nucleotide sequence: TGTGCCAGTAGTATGCGGGACAGGGTTGTGTTCTTC.

For the CDR3, the DNA is TGTGCCATCAGTGAGGGGGAACCCACCGGGCAGTTCTTC. This translates into CAISEGEPTGQFF. The V call is TRBV10-3, the J call TRBJ2-1, with D unclear. The V gene lost 2 bases and the J gene lost 12 bases, with 14 bases spanning the gap. CDR1 and CDR2 (germline): ENHRY, SYGVKD. The CDR3 length is 13 residues.

This clonotype was counted ten times or more. The rearrangement joins TRBV7-9 to TRBJ2-5; 7 bases line up with TRBD2. The CDR3 contains 14 residues. V shed 5 bases and J 3 bases; nucleotides not matched to a gene: 6. Germline CDR1 SEHNR, CDR2 FQNEAQ (reference sequence). The CDR3 DNA reads as TGTGCCAGCAGCCTGCGGGACTACAAAGAGACCCAGTACTTC. Amino acids: CASSLRDYKETQYF. The full variable domain, its missing parts supplied by reference TRBV7-9 and TRBJ2-5, is DTGVSQNPRHKITKRGQNVTFRCDPISEHNRLYWYRQTLGQGPEFLTYFQNEAQLEKSRLLSDRFSAERPKGSFSTLEIQRTEQGDSAMYLCASSLRDYKETQYFGPGTRLLVL.

The V gene is TRBV7-9, the J gene TRBJ2-7; D is possibly TRBD2 (5 bases). The CDR3 is 14 amino acids. V was pared by 3 bases and J by 3 bases, with 12 bases between. CDR1 SEHNR and CDR2 FQNEAQ come from the germline V gene (reference sequence). CDR3 amino acids: CASSFGSVSYEQYF. CDR3 in DNA: TGTGCCAGCAGCTTTGGGAGTGTTAGCTACGAGCAGTACTTC.

The chain recombines TRBV6-6 with TRBJ1-1; D not resolved. The ends were cut back, 8 bases at V and 1 base at J, with 11 bases in the middle. The germline gives CDR1 MNHNY, CDR2 SVGAGI (reference sequence). The CDR3 is 13 amino acids. The CDR3 loop reads CASLRRPNTEAFF. CDR3 sequence (DNA): TGTGCCAGCTTAAGACGTCCGAACACTGAAGCTTTCTTT.

This clonotype was picked up a small number of times. The genes are TRBV5-6 and TRBJ2-3; 7 bases line up with TRBD2. The germline V gene has CDR1 SGHDT and CDR2 YYEEEE. This CDR3 is 16 amino acids long. V shed 5 bases, J shed 0 bases, and the junction held 9 bases outside the gene matches. This chain's CDR3 is CASRTARGLSTDTQYF. Here the CDR3 DNA reads TGTGCCAGCAGAACAGCGCGGGGGTTGAGCACAGATACGCAGTATTTT. The whole variable domain, filled in from reference TRBV5-6 and TRBJ2-3, reads DAGVTQSPTHLIKTRGQQVTLRCSPKSGHDTVSWYQQALGQGPQFIFQYYEEEERQRGNFPDRFSGHQFPNYSSELNVNALLLGDSALYLCASRTARGLSTDTQYFGPGTRLTVL.

Points on this clonotype: This is likely a read error, given that the CDR3 carries no conserved phenylalanine or tryptophan at its end. The chain recombines TRBV7-2 with TRBJ2-1; 12 positions match TRBD2. The CDR3 has 14 amino acids. The J segment lost 12 bases and the V segment lost 5 bases, leaving 8 bases of the junction unmatched. Germline V CDR1 and CDR2: SGHTA, FQGNSA. In DNA, the CDR3 is TGTGCCAGCAGCGGCCGGACTAGCGGGATACCGCAGTTCTAC. As protein: CASSGRTSGIPQFY.

This clonotype was found many times. The CDR3 DNA is TGCAGTGCTTGGAGGACAGCACCCGTCGAAGCTTTCTTT. Translated, it gives CSAWRTAPVEAFF. This chain joins TRBV20-1 and TRBJ1-1, with D perhaps TRBD1 (6 bases). The CDR3 sequence is 13 residues long. The V gene's germline CDR1 is DFQATT and CDR2 SNEGSKA (reference sequence). V lost 5 bases and J 8 bases, leaving 18 bases between the germline ends.

This clonotype has just a few counts. This sequence joins TRBV24-1 and TRBJ2-2; D gene uncertain. V dropped 0 bases and J dropped 0 bases, with 7 bases sitting between them. Germline V gene lookup returns CDR1 KGHDR and CDR2 SFDVKD. CDR3 length equals 16 residues. CDR3 in DNA: TGTGCCACCAGTGATTTGGACATCGCGAACACCGGGGAGCTGTTTTTT. Translating gives CATSDLDIANTGELFF.

This clonotype was seen many times. The CDR3 DNA reads as TGTGCCAGCAGTGAATCCTCCGGAAGATCGTACTTC. Its protein product is CASSESSGRSYF. V gene TRBV25-1 combines with J gene TRBJ2-7; D call uncertain. The CDR3 loop spans 12 amino acids. V gave up 1 base and J gave up 12 bases, with 13 bases separating them. Germline V gene data show CDR1 as MGHDK and CDR2 as SYGVNS.